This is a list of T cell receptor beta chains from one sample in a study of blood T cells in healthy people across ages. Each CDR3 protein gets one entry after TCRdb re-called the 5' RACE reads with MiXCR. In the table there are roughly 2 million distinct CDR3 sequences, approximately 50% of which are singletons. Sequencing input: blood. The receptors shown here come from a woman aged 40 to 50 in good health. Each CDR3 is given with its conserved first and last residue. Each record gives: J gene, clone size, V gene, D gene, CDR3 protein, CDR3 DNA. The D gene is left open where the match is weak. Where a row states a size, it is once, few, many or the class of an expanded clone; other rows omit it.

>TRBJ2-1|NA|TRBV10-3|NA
CAISGSDSEDEQFF
TGTGCCATCAGTGGGAGCGATTCGGAGGATGAGCAGTTCTTC
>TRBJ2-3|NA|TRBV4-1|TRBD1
CASSQTTGGTDTQYF
TGCGCCAGCAGCCAAACGACAGGGGGCACAGATACGCAGTATTTT
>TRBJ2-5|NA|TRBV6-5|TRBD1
CASSPRTGGAGETQYF
TGTGCCAGCAGTCCTCGGACAGGGGGCGCCGGGGAGACCCAGTACTTC
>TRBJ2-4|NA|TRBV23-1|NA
CASSQRSGPIAKNIQYF
TGCGCCAGCAGTCAAAGATCGGGGCCCATAGCCAAAAACATTCAGTACTTC
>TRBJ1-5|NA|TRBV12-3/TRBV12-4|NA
CASSLSGGEQPQHF
TGTGCCAGCAGTTTATCAGGAGGGGAACAGCCCCAGCATTTT
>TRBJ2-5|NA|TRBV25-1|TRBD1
CASSDDRVLETQYF
TGTGCCAGCAGTGATGACAGGGTATTAGAGACCCAGTACTTC
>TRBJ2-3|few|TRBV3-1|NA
CASSQDQGGSTDTQYF
TGTGCCAGCAGCCAAGATCAGGGCGGGAGCACAGATACGCAGTATTTT
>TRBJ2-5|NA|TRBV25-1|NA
CASAWSQETQYF
TGTGCCAGCGCTTGGTCCCAAGAGACCCAGTACTTC
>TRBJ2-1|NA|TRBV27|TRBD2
CASKGTSEYNEQFF
TGTGCCAGCAAAGGGACTAGCGAGTACAATGAGCAGTTCTTC
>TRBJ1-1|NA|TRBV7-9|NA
CASSWGSYSWSEAFF
TGTGCCAGCAGCTGGGGGAGTTATTCATGGAGTGAAGCTTTCTTT
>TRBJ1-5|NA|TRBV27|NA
CASSQGGVGNQPQHF
TGTGCCAGCAGCCAAGGGGGGGTCGGCAATCAGCCCCAGCATTTT
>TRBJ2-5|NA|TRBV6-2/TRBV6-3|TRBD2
CASRTSGGRTQYF
TGTGCCAGCAGAACTAGCGGGGGTAGGACCCAGTACTTC
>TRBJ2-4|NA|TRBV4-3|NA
CASSQSRGPVLNIQYF
TGCGCCAGCAGCCAAAGTCGGGGGCCGGTTTTGAACATTCAGTACTTC
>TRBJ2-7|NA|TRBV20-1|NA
CSAVAGNSYEQYF
TGCAGTGCTGTAGCAGGGAACTCCTACGAGCAGTACTTC
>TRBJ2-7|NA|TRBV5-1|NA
CASSLGGTANYEQYF
TGCGCCAGCAGCTTGGGTGGGACGGCAAACTACGAGCAGTACTTC
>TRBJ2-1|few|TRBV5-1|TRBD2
CASSPNGASGGNEQFF
TGCGCCAGCAGCCCCAATGGGGCTAGCGGGGGGAATGAGCAGTTCTTC
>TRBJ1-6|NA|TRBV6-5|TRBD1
CASNRGFNSPLHF
TGTGCCAGTAACAGGGGATTTAATTCACCCCTCCACTTT
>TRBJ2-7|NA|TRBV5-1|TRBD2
CASSLASGGLVDEQYF
TGCGCCAGCAGCTTGGCTAGCGGGGGCTTGGTAGATGAGCAGTACTTC
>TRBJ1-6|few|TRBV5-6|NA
CASSRNSNSPLHF
TGTGCCAGCAGCCGAAACAGTAATTCACCCCTCCACTTT
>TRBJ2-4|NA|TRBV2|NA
CASSAKGTVAKNIQYF
TGTGCCAGCAGTGCAAAAGGGACTGTAGCCAAAAACATTCAGTACTTC
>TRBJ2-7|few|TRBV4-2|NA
CASSQMDVGAYEQYF
TGTGCCAGCAGCCAAATGGACGTAGGAGCCTACGAGCAGTACTTC
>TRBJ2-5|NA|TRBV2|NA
CASSPLVIQETQYF
TGTGCCAGCAGTCCCCTAGTTATCCAAGAGACCCAGTACTTC
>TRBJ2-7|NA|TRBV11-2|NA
CASSFANSGENYEQYF
TGTGCCAGCAGCTTCGCTAACAGTGGGGAGAACTACGAGCAGTACTTC
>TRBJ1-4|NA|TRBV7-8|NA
CASSLAWSEKLFF
TGTGCCAGCAGCTTAGCCTGGAGTGAAAAACTGTTTTTT
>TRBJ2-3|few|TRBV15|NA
CATSRVGVSTDTQYF
TGTGCCACCAGCAGAGTGGGAGTATCCACAGATACGCAGTATTTT
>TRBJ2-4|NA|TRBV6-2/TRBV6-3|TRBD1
CASSEDREWSIQYF
TGTGCCAGCAGCGAGGACAGGGAATGGAGCATTCAGTACTTC
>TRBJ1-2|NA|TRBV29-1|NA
CSDSSYYGYTF
TGCAGTGACAGCAGCTACTATGGCTACACCTTC
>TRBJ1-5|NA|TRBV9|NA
CASSVGGEGNQPQHF
TGTGCCAGCAGCGTAGGGGGGGAGGGGAATCAGCCCCAGCATTTT
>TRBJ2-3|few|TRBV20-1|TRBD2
CSARDLGGTSGGTDTQYF
TGCAGTGCTAGAGATCTGGGAGGGACTAGCGGGGGCACAGATACGCAGTATTTT
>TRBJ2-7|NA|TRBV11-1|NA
CASSSPPGHANSYEQYF
TGTGCCAGCAGCTCACCGCCGGGACATGCCAACTCCTACGAGCAGTACTTC
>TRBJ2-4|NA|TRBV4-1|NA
CASSQGQGPIQYF
TGCGCCAGCAGCCAGGGGCAGGGTCCCATTCAGTACTTC
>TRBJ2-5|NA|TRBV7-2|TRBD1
CASSLARGPGTQYF
TGTGCCAGCAGCTTAGCCAGGGGGCCAGGGACCCAGTACTTC
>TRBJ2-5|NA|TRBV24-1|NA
CATSDPAPGRQETQYF
TGTGCCACCAGTGATCCCGCCCCGGGGAGGCAAGAGACCCAGTACTTC
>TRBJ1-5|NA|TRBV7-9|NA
CASSMGKGGSRNQPQHF
TGTGCCAGCAGCATGGGTAAGGGGGGTTCACGAAATCAGCCCCAGCATTTT
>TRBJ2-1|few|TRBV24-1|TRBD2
CATSVPRGSYNEQFF
TGTGCCACCAGTGTGCCGCGGGGGTCTTACAATGAGCAGTTCTTC
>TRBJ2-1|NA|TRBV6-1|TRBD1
CASNPRQGLYNEQFF
TGTGCCAGCAATCCGAGACAGGGGTTGTACAATGAGCAGTTCTTC
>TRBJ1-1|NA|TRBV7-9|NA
CAGSLLQGTEAFF
TGTGCCGGCAGCTTACTTCAGGGAACTGAAGCTTTCTTT
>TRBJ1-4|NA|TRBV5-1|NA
CASSPGGGAKTNEKLFF
TGCGCCAGCAGCCCCGGTGGGGGGGCTAAGACTAATGAAAAACTGTTTTTT
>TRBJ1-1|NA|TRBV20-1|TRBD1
CSARLGGDRASEAFF
TGCAGTGCTAGACTAGGGGGGGACAGGGCTTCTGAAGCTTTCTTT
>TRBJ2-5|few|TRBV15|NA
CATSRESAGQETQYF
TGTGCCACCAGCAGAGAGTCGGCAGGGCAAGAGACCCAGTACTTC
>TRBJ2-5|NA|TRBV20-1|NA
CSARGGIGETQYF
TGCAGTGCTAGAGGCGGGATTGGGGAGACCCAGTACTTC
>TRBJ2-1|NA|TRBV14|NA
CASSQSASPGANEQFF
TGTGCCAGCAGCCAAAGCGCCTCTCCCGGGGCGAATGAGCAGTTCTTC
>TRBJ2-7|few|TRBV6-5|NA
CASTFQQGIGYEQYF
TGTGCCAGCACCTTTCAACAGGGTATCGGCTACGAGCAGTACTTC